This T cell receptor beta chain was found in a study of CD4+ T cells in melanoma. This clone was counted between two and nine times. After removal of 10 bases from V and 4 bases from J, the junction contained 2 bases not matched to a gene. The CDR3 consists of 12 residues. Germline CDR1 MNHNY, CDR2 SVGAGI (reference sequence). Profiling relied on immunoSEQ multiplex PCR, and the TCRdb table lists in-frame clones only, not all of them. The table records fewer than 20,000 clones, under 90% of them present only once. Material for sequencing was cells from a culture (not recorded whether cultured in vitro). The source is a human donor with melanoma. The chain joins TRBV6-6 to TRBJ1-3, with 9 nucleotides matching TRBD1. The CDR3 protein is CATGTGGNTIYF. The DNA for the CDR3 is TGTGCCACCGGGACAGGGGGAAACACCATATATTTT.